The rows below give T cell receptor beta chains drawn from one sample of a study of PD-L1 blockade in urothelial cancer. Produced via immunoSEQ multiplex PCR; TCRdb's table is partial and in-frame only. The sample shows tens of thousands of clones, around nine tenths of them seen only once. The sequenced sample was PBMCs, obtained around atezolizumab (anti-PD-L1) treatment. These receptors were obtained from a man aged 45-65 years with urothelial cancer. The CDR3 runs from the conserved cysteine through the conserved F or W. The order of the fields is V gene, clone size, D gene, J gene, CDR3 DNA, CDR3 protein. D genes are given only for firm matches. For some rows the clone size is stated as once, few or many, or as a class when expanded; others skip it.

TRBV19	-	-	TRBJ2-1	TGTGCCAGTAGTATAGACCCAAAATACAATGAGCAGTTCTTC	CASSIDPKYNEQFF
TRBV2	-	-	TRBJ2-5	TGTGCCAGCAGTGCCACGGGAGCGTTACAAGAGACCCAGTACTTC	CASSATGALQETQYF
TRBV27	-	TRBD1	TRBJ1-2	TGTGCCAGCCAACTGAACAGGGGTGCTTTGGCCTACACCTTC	CASQLNRGALAYTF
TRBV5-4	-	TRBD1	TRBJ2-3	TGTGCCAGCAGTACCCCGTCGGGACAGGGGCCAGATACGCAGTATTTT	CASSTPSGQGPDTQYF
TRBV6-5	-	TRBD2	TRBJ2-7	TGTGCCAGCAGTTACCCGACTAGCCCTTCGGAGTACTTC	CASSYPTSPSEYF
TRBV6-5	-	-	TRBJ2-5	TGTGCCACCTCCACAGGGATGGAGACCCAGTACTTC	CATSTGMETQYF
TRBV30	-	-	TRBJ1-6	TGTGCCTGGAGTAAAGGGGCAGGCTATAATTCACCCCTCCACTTT	CAWSKGAGYNSPLHF
TRBV9	-	-	TRBJ1-1	TGTGCCAGCAGCGTGGACAGTATGAACACTGAAGCTTTCTTT	CASSVDSMNTEAFF
TRBV13	-	TRBD2	TRBJ2-5	TGTGCCAGCAGCTACCGGGCGGGGGGGAAAGAGACCCAGTACTTC	CASSYRAGGKETQYF
TRBV4-3	-	-	TRBJ1-4	TGCGCCAGCAGCCAAGACACGGGAAGTGAAAAACTGTTTTTT	CASSQDTGSEKLFF
TRBV28	-	-	TRBJ2-7	TGTGCCAGCAGTTCAACCGGGACTCGCTCCCGGGAGCAGTACTTC	CASSSTGTRSREQYF
TRBV12-5	-	-	TRBJ2-1	TGTGCTAGTGGTTTCGCGGCGGTGGATGAGCAGTTCTTC	CASGFAAVDEQFF
TRBV14	once	TRBD1	TRBJ1-3	TGTGCCAGCAGCCAACCCACAGGGGGCCCAAGAAACACCATATATTTT	CASSQPTGGPRNTIYF
TRBV10-2	-	-	TRBJ2-3	TGCGCCAGCAGTGAAGACGGGAGAACAGATACGCAGTATTTT	CASSEDGRTDTQYF
TRBV25-1	-	-	TRBJ2-5	TGTGCCAGCAGTGACCTTACAGGGCAAGAGACCCAGTACTTC	CASSDLTGQETQYF
TRBV10-1	few	TRBD2	TRBJ2-1	TGCGCCAGCAGACCCACTAGCGGGAGTAGTGAGCAGTTCTTC	CASRPTSGSSEQFF
TRBV13	-	-	TRBJ2-7	TGTGCCAGCAGCTTAGGTGGGTTTGACAAAAGCTCCTACGAGCAGTACTTC	CASSLGGFDKSSYEQYF